This section outlines one T cell receptor (beta chain) sequence together with its context. Its target is not known. TCRdb independently ran MiXCR on the 5' RACE reads; one entry per CDR3 protein. The sample carries about 430,000 distinct CDR3 sequences, approximately 19% recorded once. This entry is derived from a study of T cells after yellow fever vaccination. Study results and caveats: Booster sampling recovered most clones from primary vaccination (under 98% CD4, over 75% CD8). Researchers cautioned that FACS-sorted repertoires could harbor abundant clonotypes contaminating from the bulk population.

Here the sequenced sample was PBMCs, taken before the yellow fever booster vaccination. This TCR was recovered from a man between 18 and 35 years old who received the YFV17D yellow fever vaccine.

The CDR3 sequence: CASSDERDIRRAQYF. In DNA form, the CDR3 reads TGTGCCAGCAGCGATGAACGGGACATCCGTCGGGCGCAGTATTTT. The rearrangement joins TRBV5-5 to TRBJ2-3; a weak D match, TRBD1 (6 bases). V dropped 4 bases and J dropped 10 bases, with 22 bases sitting between them. This CDR3 has 15 amino acids. CDR1 and CDR2 from the germline V gene are SGHKS and YYEKEE (reference sequence).